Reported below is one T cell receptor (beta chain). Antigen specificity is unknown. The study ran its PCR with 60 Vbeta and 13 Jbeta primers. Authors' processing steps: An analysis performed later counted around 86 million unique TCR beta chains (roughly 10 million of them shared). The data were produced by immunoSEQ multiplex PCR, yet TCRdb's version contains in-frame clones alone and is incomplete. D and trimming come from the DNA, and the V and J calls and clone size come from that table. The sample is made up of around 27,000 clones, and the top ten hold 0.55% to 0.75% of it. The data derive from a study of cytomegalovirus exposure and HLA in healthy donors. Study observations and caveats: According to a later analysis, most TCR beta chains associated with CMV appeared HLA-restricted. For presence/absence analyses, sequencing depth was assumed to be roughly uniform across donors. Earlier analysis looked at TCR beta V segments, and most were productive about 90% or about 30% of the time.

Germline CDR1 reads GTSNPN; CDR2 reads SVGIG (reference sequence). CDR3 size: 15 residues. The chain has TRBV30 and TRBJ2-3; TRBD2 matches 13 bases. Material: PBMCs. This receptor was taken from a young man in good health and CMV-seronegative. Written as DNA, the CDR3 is TGTGCTATTCTCGGACTAGCGGGGGCCACAGATACGCAGTATTTT. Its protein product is CAILGLAGATDTQYF.